This T cell receptor (beta chain) was found in a study of early T cells in non-severe SARS-CoV-2 infection. Findings and limits, study-wide: Reliance on VDJdb matching favored anti-spike CD8 responses; private and CD4 specificities were missed.

MiXCR was run by TCRdb on the 5' RACE reads, yielding one entry per CDR3 protein. Seen here are 55,000 to 75,000 distinct CDR3 sequences, approximately 11% observed once, and the top ten hold 5.5% to 7%. This clonotype was recorded a few times. No antigen is known for it. Germline V CDR1 and CDR2: KGHDR, SFDVKD. The CDR3 is made up of 13 amino acids. The V end lost 3 bases, the J end lost 8 bases, and 11 bases lay between the germline ends. The clonotype comes from an adult who was a healthcare worker with PCR-confirmed SARS-CoV-2 infection or an uninfected control (not recorded which). The sequencing sample was made of whole blood. This chain connects TRBV24-1 to TRBJ2-3; weak D call: TRBD2 (6 bases). CDR3 region: CATSDILAPTQYF. The CDR3 nucleotides read TGTGCCACCAGTGATATACTAGCCCCTACGCAGTATTTT.